A single sample is the source of the 18 T cell receptor beta chains below, sequenced in a study of blood T cell repertoires in COVID-19. The assay was immunoSEQ multiplex PCR, and TCRdb's table has in-frame clones only and misses some. The repertoire holds roughly 250,000 clones, with 85% to 90% as singletons. Material for sequencing was peripheral blood. The receptors were gathered from a woman between 35 and 50 years old with acute or convalescent COVID-19.

This chain joins TRBV3-1 (or the pseudogene TRBV3-2) and TRBJ1-2; D is possibly TRBD1 (6 bases). V gave up 4 bases and J gave up 8 bases, with 14 bases separating them. The CDR3 is made up of 13 amino acids. CDR1 is LGHDT, CDR2 YNNKEL, per germline (reference sequence). DNA of the CDR3: TGTGCCAGCAGCCTACCCGGGACAAGAGGCTACACCTTC. Protein product: CASSLPGTRGYTF.

This chain connects TRBV2 to TRBJ1-5, with 9 bases aligning to TRBD1. Germline V gives CDR1 SNHLY, CDR2 FYNNEI. Losses at the gene ends were 4 bases for V and 0 bases for J; bases not matched to a gene: 13. The CDR3 totals 19 residues. As DNA, the CDR3 is TGTGCCAGCAGTGTTAACAGGGGGCGCGGGGACTATAGCAATCAGCCCCAGCATTTT. This encodes CASSVNRGRGDYSNQPQHF. Filled out from reference TRBV2 and TRBJ1-5, the complete variable domain reads EPEVTQTPSHQVTQMGQEVILRCVPISNHLYFYWYRQILGQKVEFLVSFYNNEISEKSEIFDDQFSVERPDGSNFTLKIRSTKLEDSAMYFCASSVNRGRGDYSNQPQHFGDGTRLSIL.

The J gene is TRBJ2-1, the V gene TRBV4-1, with 11 bases that match TRBD2. The trim removed 1 base at V and 4 bases at J, leaving 6 bases unmatched. This CDR3 region has 17 residues. CDR1 is MGHRA, CDR2 YSYEKL, per germline. The CDR3 loop reads CASSQVAGLAAYNEQFF. The CDR3 nucleotides are TGCGCCAGCAGCCAAGTAGCGGGACTAGCGGCTTACAATGAGCAGTTCTTC.

The V call is TRBV6-5, the J call TRBJ2-5, with a tentative D call TRBD2 (5 bases). From germline, CDR1 is MNHEY and CDR2 SVGAGI. CDR3 length: 15 residues. Trimming removed 0 bases from V and 4 bases from J, with 12 bases in between. The CDR3 loop is CASSYSTMVGETQYF. In DNA form, the CDR3 reads TGTGCCAGCAGTTACTCGACTATGGTTGGAGAGACCCAGTACTTC.

The rearrangement joins TRBV5-4 to TRBJ2-7, with 7 bases matching TRBD2. Germline V gene data show CDR1 as SGHNT and CDR2 as YYREEE (reference sequence). Unmatched junction bases numbered 2, after V lost 4 bases and J lost 7 bases. The CDR3 is 11 amino acids. CDR3 loop: CASSGAGEQYV. CDR3 bases: TGTGCCAGCAGCGGAGCGGGGGAGCAGTACGTC.

The chain uses TRBV10-3 and TRBJ1-5, with D perhaps TRBD1 (5 bases). Germline loops: CDR1 ENHRY, CDR2 SYGVKD. Deletions cut 8 bases from V and 7 bases from J, with 15 bases between. This CDR3 region has 13 residues. The CDR3 DNA reads as TGTGCCATCGACCCGGGGGGTGGCCAGCCCCAGCATTTT. It encodes CAIDPGGGQPQHF.

This sequence joins TRBV30 and TRBJ2-2; TRBD2 matches at 13 bases. The ends lost 2 bases at V and 6 bases at J; junction bases unmatched: 3. There are 15 residues in the CDR3. The germline gives CDR1 GTSNPN, CDR2 SVGIG (reference sequence). The CDR3, as DNA: TGTGCCTGGAGTCCCGGGACTAGCGGGGCCGGGGAGCTGTTTTTT. It codes for CAWSPGTSGAGELFF.

The rearrangement uses TRBV2 and TRBJ1-1; TRBD1 aligns across 8 bases. CDR3 length: 13 residues. CDR1 and CDR2 from the germline V gene are SNHLY and FYNNEI. V shed 6 bases and J 5 bases; nucleotides not matched to a gene: 5. CDR3 coding DNA: TGTGCCAGCAGCGGGACAGGCGTAACTGAAGCTTTCTTT. Translating it yields CASSGTGVTEAFF.

The rearrangement uses TRBV10-2 and TRBJ2-1; 9 positions match TRBD1. V was clipped by 4 bases and J by 8 bases; unmatched bases: 3. This CDR3 has 13 amino acids. Germline lookup yields CDR1 WSHSY and CDR2 SAAADI. This CDR3 reads CASSVGQGYEQFF. The DNA of the CDR3 is TGCGCCAGCAGTGTAGGACAGGGGTATGAGCAGTTCTTC.

This sequence joins TRBV3-1 (or the pseudogene TRBV3-2) and TRBJ2-2, with 7 nucleotides matching TRBD2. CDR1 is LGHDT and CDR2 is YNNKEL in the germline V gene (reference sequence). V trimming: 3 bases; J trimming: 1 base; junction bases outside the gene matches: 23. The length of the CDR3 is 22 residues. The CDR3 loop is CASSHYILEDGISGQNTGELFF. The DNA for the CDR3 is TGTGCCAGCAGCCATTACATTTTGGAAGATGGTATTAGCGGGCAGAACACCGGGGAGCTGTTTTTT.

The chain couples TRBV19 to TRBJ1-1; weak D call: TRBD1 (5 bases). V lost 3 bases and J 4 bases, leaving 12 bases between the germline ends. Germline CDR1 reads LNHDA; CDR2 reads SQIVND (reference sequence). This CDR3 is built from 14 residues. This CDR3 reads CASSIRQWGTEAFF. CDR3 coding DNA: TGTGCCAGTAGTATTCGACAGTGGGGCACTGAAGCTTTCTTT.

This clone was detected only once. V is TRBV5-1 and J is TRBJ2-5, with TRBD2 matching 13 bases. The CDR3 has 16 residues. Germline values: CDR1 SGHRS, CDR2 YFSETQ. Trimming at V came to 4 bases and at J to 1 base, leaving 4 bases not matched to a gene. CDR3 residues: CASSGGLAGFQETQYF. Written as DNA, the CDR3 is TGCGCCAGCAGCGGGGGACTAGCGGGGTTCCAAGAGACCCAGTACTTC.

CDR3 loop: CASGQRKGTADHSTNEKLFF. Here the CDR3 DNA reads TGTGCTAGTGGCCAACGTAAGGGGACAGCAGATCATTCAACTAATGAAAAACTGTTTTTT. This chain connects TRBV12-5 to TRBJ1-4, with 7 bases identical to TRBD1. Germline V gene data show CDR1 as LGHNT and CDR2 as FRNRAP. V was pared by 6 bases and J by 0 bases, with 19 bases of the junction left unmatched. This CDR3 comprises 20 residues.

The CDR3: CASGNRERGVDEQFF. The CDR3 DNA is TGTGCCAGTGGGAACCGCGAGCGGGGGGTCGATGAGCAGTTCTTC. The chain has TRBV19 and TRBJ2-1, with 9 bases lining up with TRBD2. The germline V gene has CDR1 LNHDA and CDR2 SQIVND (reference sequence). The V gene end was trimmed by 8 bases and the J gene end by 8 bases; junction bases not matched to a gene: 13. There are 15 residues in the CDR3.

V and J are TRBV6-6 and TRBJ1-4, with D possibly matching TRBD1 (6 bases). Germline V gene lookup returns CDR1 MNHNY and CDR2 SVGAGI (reference sequence). V dropped 4 bases and J dropped 2 bases, with 14 bases sitting between them. The CDR3 extends over 16 amino acids. The CDR3 bases are TGTGCCAGCAGTTCCGCGAACAGGGTTACTAATGAAAAACTGTTTTTT. Its translation is CASSSANRVTNEKLFF.

This rearrangement joins TRBV6-2 or TRBV6-3 to TRBJ2-3, with 9 nucleotides matching TRBD2. The V gene end was trimmed by 3 bases and the J gene end by 8 bases; junction bases not matched to a gene: 9. The V gene's germline CDR1 is MNHEY and CDR2 SVGEGT. The CDR3 sequence is 15 residues long. This CDR3 reads CASSYGDSGGRTQYF. The CDR3 DNA reads as TGTGCCAGCAGTTATGGGGACAGCGGGGGGCGTACGCAGTATTTT.

The gene calls are TRBV15 and TRBJ1-1, with TRBD1 as a possible D gene (5 bases). Germline V lookup: CDR1 LNHNV, CDR2 YYDKDF (reference sequence). The CDR3 sequence is 13 residues long. V was clipped by 1 base and J by 5 bases, with 8 bases between them. CDR3 DNA: TGTGCCACCAGCAGAGCGACAGTAACTGAAGCTTTCTTT. Protein product: CATSRATVTEAFF.

This clone was counted a few times. This chain uses TRBV19 with TRBJ2-3; 7 nucleotides align to TRBD2. Germline V gene data show CDR1 as LNHDA and CDR2 as SQIVND (reference sequence). Unmatched junction bases numbered 10, after V lost 9 bases and J lost 1 base. This CDR3 contains 15 residues. The DNA for the CDR3 is TGTGCCAGCGCCTGGGGGGGGAGCGGCACAGATACGCAGTATTTT. Translation gives CASAWGGSGTDTQYF.